Reported below is one T cell receptor beta chain. Antigen: not known. This sample was included in a study of response to subunit inactivated influenza vaccine. TCRdb re-derived calls from the RT-PCR reads in MiXCR, one entry per CDR3 protein. The sample consists of about 780,000 distinct CDR3 sequences, around 18% of them appearing once. Study findings and constraints: The authors suggested that every seasonal influenza vaccination recruits few new T cells.

This receptor was taken from a man in his fifties who received an inactivated influenza vaccine. Sequencing was performed on PBMCs from blood, taken around 5 days after vaccination.

Written as DNA, the CDR3 is TGTGCCAGCAGGGGGCGGACCTCGTCGGAGACCCAGTACTTC. It is translated as CASRGRTSSETQYF. This chain joins TRBV7-9 and TRBJ2-5, with D possibly being TRBD1 (5 bases). This CDR3 comprises 14 residues. The V end lost 6 bases, the J end lost 5 bases, and 16 bases lay between the germline ends. CDR1 is SEHNR, CDR2 FQNEAQ, per germline (reference sequence).